This paragraph reports one T cell receptor (beta chain). Original handling: Using reference gene primer amplification, nucleated cell counts were estimated. Clones were read by immunoSEQ multiplex PCR, and TCRdb kept only the in-frame ones, dropping some. The V and J calls and clone size were taken over from that table, and D and trimming were inferred from the DNA. The sample consists of some 120,000 clones, roughly 79% of them appearing once. The sample originates from a study of blood T cell repertoires in COVID-19. Study as a whole: COVID-19 samples, acute and convalescent, were from the United States, Italy and Spain. Nucleic acid was either cDNA or gDNA, and it came from T cells, B-cell-depleted T cells, or PBMCs.

The CDR3 spans 14 residues. The ends were cut back, 6 bases at V and 7 bases at J, with 18 bases in the middle. Looked up from germline, CDR1 is MNHEY and CDR2 is SVGAGI. The chain joins TRBV6-5 to TRBJ1-1, with D tentatively TRBD1 (5 bases). Material for sequencing was peripheral blood. This receptor was taken from a man at least 80 years old with acute or convalescent COVID-19. The CDR3 DNA follows: TGTGCCAGCAGACGCCGGGACTCCAGGGTTGAAGCTTTCTTT. Protein product: CASRRRDSRVEAFF.